This TCR beta chain is from a study of neurological immune-mediated disorders (dated by TCRdb to between 2018 and 2020). About the full investigation: Peripheral blood TCR-beta repertoires from patients with HTLV-I-associated myelopathy (HAM/TSP), patients with multiple sclerosis, and healthy controls were compared in the study using UMI-based sequencing. Of the 65 to 70 subjects in the cohort, some 14 were HAM/TSP patients, around 35 were multiple sclerosis patients, and approximately 20 were healthy controls. Longitudinal HAM/TSP donors and healthy donors each had 3 time-points at intervals of roughly 3-40 months. The approximately 110 TCR-beta libraries included longitudinal samples, technical triplicates and paired sorted CD4+ and CD8+ T-cell subsets alongside PBMC samples.

V was cut back by 1 base and J by 7 bases, leaving a gap of 11 bases between them. CDR1 and CDR2 are drawn from the germline V gene: SQVTM, ANQGSEA. Including the terminal cysteine and phenylalanine, the CDR3 comprises 13 residues. CDR3 DNA only is kept here, 39 bases in frame from base 1. The meaning of the sample's time point label: longitudinal time-point 2. The healthy controls were volunteers from blood banks in Maryland, USA. Libraries from unsorted PBMCs were made from 2 million PBMCs kept in RNAlater at -80 degrees C until RNA extraction. Peripheral blood was subjected to Ficoll-Hypaque density gradient centrifugation to isolate PBMCs, which were then cryopreserved in liquid nitrogen. cDNA was synthesized by template-switch 5'RACE using a primer with a 10-nucleotide random unique molecular identifier that tagged each TCR transcript. Each sequencing run produced over 200 million TCR-beta sequences covering 15-18 subjects. Total RNA was extracted with the RNeasy kit. The KAPA Real-time Library Amplification kit was used to amplify TCR-beta VDJ regions with primers targeting the TCR constant region and the 5'RACE anchor. A first PCR added sample indexes and Illumina adaptors, and a second PCR then raised library yield. The roughly 650 bp TCR product was size-selected on a 2% E-gel SizeSelection system after Ampure bead purification. Before pooling, library quality was checked on a Bioanalyzer, concentration was measured with Qubit, and libraries were quantified with the Kapa Library Quantification kit. An Illumina HiSeq 2500 sequenced the libraries paired-end 2 x 150 bp. To increase sequence diversity, about 25-31% phiX was spiked into each library pool. In the original analysis: The quality-filtered reads were processed with the UMI-based MiGEC pipeline, whose error correction step removed more than 80% of the raw TCR sequences. IMGT germline references were used for aligning VDJ genes, and each clonotype was defined as a unique CDR3 amino acid sequence together with its V-J genes. VDJtools evaluated clonal expansion, Shannon diversity and CDR3 relatedness (CalcPairwiseDistances, ClusterSamples); CLCbio workbench built phylogenetic trees. Using coefficient-of-variation modelling across technical triplicates, the study counted a clone as expanded if it had at least 8 unique UMIs. The raw public reads went through TCRdb reprocessing: fastp at Q25, MiXCR clone calling, in-frame beta chains kept. Rows are combined by CDR3 protein, so each entry shows the most common genes and DNA. V and J calls and clone size were set by TCRdb, not the authors. Across this sample there are tens of thousands of distinct CDR3 sequences, with more than 8% seen only once. Together, the top ten hold around an eighth of the sample.

Results and caveats for the whole study, not just this receptor: The highest TCR clonal expansion was observed in HAM/TSP patients, whereas the lowest was observed in MS patients, even when compared with healthy controls. No identical CDR3 amino acid sequences were shared among expanded clones across subjects, suggesting private TCR-beta repertoires in all groups.

In this sample, this clonotype turned up many times. Its antigen specificity is not known. Base qualities are not recorded, but no much larger clone differs from it by a single base. This TCR came from a man under 40 in good health. In this chain, TRBV29-1 is recombined with TRBJ2-1; the D gene assignment is perhaps TRBD1 or TRBD2, with each matching 5 bases. Material for sequencing was PBMCs. The DNA sequence is given as TGCAGCGTTGAAGGTCCGGGGCATAATGAGCAGTTCTTC. This is translated as CSVEGPGHNEQFF.